Listed below are T cell receptor beta chains from one sample, sequenced in a study of shared clonotypes between healthy human individuals. The method was immunoSEQ multiplex PCR; TCRdb's version includes in-frame clones alone and lacks a portion of them. Of roughly 2,000,000 clones in the sample, 85% to 95% were seen once. Sequencing was carried out using naive CD8+ T cells from PBMCs. These receptors came from a young man in good health. Some clones in this sample may be carry-over from other donors' samples. The conserved cysteine and the conserved F or W are not part of the CDR3 here.

V,J,CDR3
TRBV7-3,TRBJ2-7,ASSSPEQGDPPTYEQY
TRBV16,TRBJ1-4,ASSLIYEKLF
TRBV9,TRBJ1-2,ASSVVPVVRDYWGYT
TRBV27,TRBJ2-2,ASSLRVVNGELF
TRBV19,TRBJ1-1,ASSSTGGWNTEAF
TRBV19,TRBJ1-4,ASRKFATNEKLF
TRBV14,TRBJ2-7,ASSQGVANEQY
TRBV6-1,TRBJ2-7,ASRSQGALEQY
TRBV28,TRBJ2-7,ASSQDVAAGEQY
TRBV27,TRBJ1-1,ASSLLPQTMNTEAF
TRBV19,TRBJ1-2,ASSIPRARYGYT
TRBV27,TRBJ2-7,ASRETSGSYYEQY
TRBV11-2,TRBJ2-3,ASSSSVGGTDTQY
TRBV27,TRBJ2-1,ASSLILASGPDWEQF
TRBV29-1,TRBJ2-5,SFSGQGSGLGETQY
TRBV27,TRBJ2-3,ASTDWGASTDTQY
TRBV6-1,TRBJ1-5,ASSEWSPGQPQH
TRBV5-1,TRBJ2-3,ASSFLEGLADTQY
TRBV28,TRBJ2-5,ASSLTLQETQY
TRBV10-2,TRBJ2-1,ASGGGNNEQF
TRBV11-2,TRBJ1-1,ASSGTVGAEAF
TRBV27,TRBJ2-7,ASSSNGLAGSYEQY